The T cell receptor (beta chain) described here comes from a study of cytomegalovirus exposure and HLA in healthy donors. The study, taken as a whole, reports: Most TCR sequences proved rare, with some public TCRs found in many donors. There were some V segments, including TRBV6-2 and TRBV6-3, excluded as indistinguishable. The study flagged some 180 TCR beta chains as cytomegalovirus-associated.

At sampling all donors were nominally healthy, likely with unrecorded immune exposures. This clone was seen a few times. Antigen unknown. Germline V gene data show CDR1 as SEHNR and CDR2 as FQNEAQ (reference sequence). V was clipped by 4 bases and J by 4 bases; unmatched bases: 10. The CDR3 runs to 16 residues. Primers: 60 Vbeta forward and 13 Jbeta reverse. Libraries were prepared by immunoSEQ multiplex PCR; TCRdb keeps only in-frame clonotypes and omits some of them. The table has about 110,000 clones, under 85% seen once. The chain uses TRBV7-9 and TRBJ2-1; 7 positions match TRBD1. Specimen: PBMCs. The sequence came from a man aged 40-49 years in good health and CMV-seronegative. CDR3: CASSSAGTATYNEQFF. The CDR3 DNA sequence: TGTGCCAGCAGCTCTGCCGGGACAGCCACTTACAATGAGCAGTTCTTC.